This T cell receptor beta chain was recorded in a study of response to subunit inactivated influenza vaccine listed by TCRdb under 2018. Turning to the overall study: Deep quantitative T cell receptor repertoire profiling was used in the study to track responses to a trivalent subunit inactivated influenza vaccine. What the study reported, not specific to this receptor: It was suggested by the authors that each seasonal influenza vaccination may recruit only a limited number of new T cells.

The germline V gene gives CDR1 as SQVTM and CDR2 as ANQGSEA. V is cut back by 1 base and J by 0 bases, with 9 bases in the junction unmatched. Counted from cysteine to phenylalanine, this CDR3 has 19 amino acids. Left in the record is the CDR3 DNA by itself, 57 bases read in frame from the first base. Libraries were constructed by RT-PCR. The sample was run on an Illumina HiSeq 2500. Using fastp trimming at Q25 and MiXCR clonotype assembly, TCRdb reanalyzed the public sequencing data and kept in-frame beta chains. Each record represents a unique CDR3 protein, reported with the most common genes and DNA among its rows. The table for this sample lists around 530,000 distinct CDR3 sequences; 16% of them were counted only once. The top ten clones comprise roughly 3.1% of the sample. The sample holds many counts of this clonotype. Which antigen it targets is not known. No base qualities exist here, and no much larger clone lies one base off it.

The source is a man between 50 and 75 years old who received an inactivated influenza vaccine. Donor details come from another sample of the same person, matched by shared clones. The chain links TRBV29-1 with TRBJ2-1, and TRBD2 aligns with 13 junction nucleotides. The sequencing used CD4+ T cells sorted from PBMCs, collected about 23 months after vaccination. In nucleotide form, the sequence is TGCAGCGTTGAAGGAACCGGGACTAGCGGGGTTAGCTCCTACAATGAGCAGTTCTTC. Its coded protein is CSVEGTGTSGVSSYNEQFF.